This entry is about one T cell receptor (beta chain). Its antigen is not identified. Trimming took off 8 bases at V and 5 bases at J, with 15 bases between the two ends. This CDR3 has 13 residues. CDR1 is MGHDK and CDR2 is SYGVNS in the germline V gene. The sample comes from a study of cytomegalovirus exposure and HLA in healthy donors. Study information: Findings of an earlier analysis included around 120 million unique TCR beta sequences from roughly 200 million T cells. Notes on the study in general: Investigators reported over 150 TCR beta chains as tied to cytomegalovirus. Reports showed the classifier diagnosing cytomegalovirus status with high specificity and sensitivity.

Primers for the PCR totalled 60 Vbeta and 13 Jbeta. Generated by immunoSEQ multiplex PCR, the TCRdb table keeps only in-frame clones and is missing some. This table holds around 140,000 clones, about three quarters found once. This clonotype originated in a woman younger than 30 in good health and CMV-seronegative. Sequencing input: PBMCs. This chain joins TRBV25-1 and TRBJ1-2, with D perhaps matching TRBD1 (6 bases). The CDR3, as DNA: TGTGCCAGCTCCGGGACACAGTTTTATGGCTACACCTTC. Residues: CASSGTQFYGYTF.